The T cell receptor (beta chain) described here comes from a study of blood T cells in healthy people across ages. This clonotype was observed at least ten times. What it binds is unknown. Notes on the study in general: Donors of long life had a larger count of naive CD4+ cells and greater diversity than aged donors. With donor CMV status unknown, expanded clonotype changes were possibly confounded. PBMC samples, being unsorted, prevented any conclusive comparison of naive and antigen-experienced cells. When one million T cells were used, diversity estimates were thought to be underestimates.

Trimming cost V 8 bases and J 7 bases, with 12 bases left between them. CDR1 and CDR2 (germline): KGHSH, LQKENI. The CDR3 is 12 residues long. A second PCR, run for about 6 to 12 cycles, used a sample-barcoded 5' primer plus a J-beta primer mix. Using its own MiXCR run on the 5' RACE reads, TCRdb lists one record per CDR3 protein. This sample yields about 1.6 million distinct CDR3 sequences, of which roughly 30% are seen a single time; roughly 12% belongs to the top ten. This receptor was obtained from a woman under 40 in good health. The sample consisted of blood. The chain joins TRBV18 to TRBJ2-1; D is ambiguous. The CDR3 spells CASSPLSNEQFF. CDR3 DNA: TGTGCCAGCAGTCCTCTTTCTAATGAGCAGTTCTTC.